The sequence of this TCR beta chain was determined in a study of cytotoxic CD8 clonotypes in ibrutinib-treated CLL. Regarding the study as a whole: Clonality (at baseline) was higher than in age-matched healthy donors and tracked circulating CD8+ T-cell counts. The study sampled sustained-remission and progressing patients at different times.

Remarks on this clone: Its specificity is unknown.

Clones were sequenced by immunoSEQ multiplex PCR, and TCRdb holds only the in-frame ones, with some missing. Among 55,000 to 85,000 clones listed, approximately 90% were seen once. CDR3 length: 17 residues. This receptor was obtained from a human donor with chronic lymphocytic leukemia. The rearrangement joins TRBV12-2 to TRBJ1-5; no check of the table's D call, TRBD1, against the DNA was made. TRBV12-2 has pseudogene status. This material consisted of PBMCs, taken after 12 months of ibrutinib treatment. Here the CDR3 reads CASRSLTRRDRNQPQHF. The DNA of the CDR3 is TGTGCAAGTCGCTCCCTAACCCGCCGGGACAGGAATCAGCCCCAGCATTTT.